These 28 T cell receptor beta chains originate from one sample sequenced in a study of T cell changes during pregnancy in multiple sclerosis. The repertoire was sequenced with immunoSEQ multiplex PCR; TCRdb's copy has only in-frame clones and lacks some. The repertoire holds around 57,000 clones, with roughly 89% as singletons. The sample in question was peripheral blood, obtained in the third trimester of pregnancy. These receptors all stem from a female donor in good health, enrolled as a control in a pregnancy study.

The chain employs TRBV9 and TRBJ2-5, with 7 bases that match TRBD2. Trimming cost V 0 bases and J 4 bases; bases outside gene matches: 3. CDR3 size: 14 residues. Germline values: CDR1 SGDLS, CDR2 YYNGEE. CDR3: CASSVGDYSETQYF. In DNA form, the CDR3 reads TGTGCCAGCAGCGTAGGGGACTATTCAGAGACCCAGTACTTC.

V gene TRBV10-2 combines with J gene TRBJ2-5, with TRBD1 matching over 7 bases. In germline, CDR1 is WSHSY, CDR2 SAAADI. The length of the CDR3 is 13 residues. With V trimmed by 10 bases and J by 4 bases, 9 bases remained unmatched. The CDR3 is CATRQGRVETQYF. The CDR3 coding sequence is TGCGCCACCAGACAGGGACGGGTAGAGACCCAGTACTTC.

The chain has TRBV28 and TRBJ2-2; tentatively, D is TRBD2 (6 bases). Germline CDR1 is MDHEN and CDR2 is SYDVKM. The CDR3 is made up of 15 amino acids. Trimming removed 6 bases from V and 0 bases from J, with 11 bases in between. CDR3 protein: CASRRAGTNTGELFF. The DNA for the CDR3 is TGTGCCAGCAGGCGGGCGGGAACGAACACCGGGGAGCTGTTTTTT.

V is TRBV6-4 and J is TRBJ1-1; D remains ambiguous. The CDR3 length is 13 residues. Trimming removed 6 bases at V and 3 bases at J, with 11 bases between. Germline assignment: CDR1 MRHNA and CDR2 SNTAGT. This CDR3 reads CASRLGADTEAFF. The CDR3 DNA sequence: TGTGCCAGCAGATTGGGAGCAGACACTGAAGCTTTCTTT.

The chain has TRBV29-1 and TRBJ2-7; TRBD1 agrees at 10 bases. V was pared by 6 bases and J by 4 bases, with 3 bases of the junction left unmatched. CDR1 is SQVTM and CDR2 is ANQGSEA in the germline V gene. This CDR3 region has 12 residues. The CDR3 DNA sequence: TGCAGCGTCGGACAGGGGGAGTACGAGCAGTACTTC. This encodes CSVGQGEYEQYF.

The chain uses TRBV28 and TRBJ1-1, with 7 nucleotides matching TRBD1. Germline V gives CDR1 MDHEN, CDR2 SYDVKM. V shed 6 bases, J shed 0 bases, and the junction held 13 bases outside the gene matches. The CDR3 totals 17 residues. The DNA of the CDR3 is TGTGCCAGCAGACCTAGGACAGGCGGGAACATGAACACTGAAGCTTTCTTT. Translated, it gives CASRPRTGGNMNTEAFF.

The gene calls are TRBV5-1 and TRBJ2-7, with D possibly TRBD1 on 5 matching bases. This CDR3 spans 12 amino acids. Trimming removed 4 bases at V and 2 bases at J, with 7 bases between. Germline V gene lookup returns CDR1 SGHRS and CDR2 YFSETQ. CDR3 protein: CASSGQTYEQYF. The DNA for the CDR3 is TGCGCCAGCAGCGGACAAACCTACGAGCAGTACTTC.

The chain has TRBV7-2 and TRBJ1-2; the match to TRBD1 covers 7 bases. The germline CDR1 and CDR2 sequences are SGHTA and FQGNSA. Unmatched junction bases numbered 11, after V lost 8 bases and J lost 2 bases. The CDR3 has 15 residues. This CDR3 reads CASSSRTGSNYGYTF. The CDR3 DNA follows: TGTGCCAGCTCGAGCCGGACAGGTAGCAACTATGGCTACACCTTC. Using reference TRBV7-2 and TRBJ1-2 for the parts outside the CDR3, the full variable domain is GAGVSQSPSNKVTEKGKDVELRCDPISGHTALYWYRQSLGQGLEFLIYFQGNSAPDKSGLPSDRFSAERTGGSVSTLTIQRTQQEDSAVYLCASSSRTGSNYGYTFGSGTRLTVV.

V and J are TRBV7-2 and TRBJ2-7, with a weak D call TRBD1 (6 bases). V was pared by 3 bases and J by 3 bases, with 12 bases between. The CDR3 contains 14 residues. CDR1 SGHTA and CDR2 FQGNSA come from the germline V gene. The CDR3 bases are TGTGCCAGCAGCTTCCGGACAGTCGGCTACGAGCAGTACTTC. This encodes CASSFRTVGYEQYF.

V and J are TRBV11-2 and TRBJ2-1, with 9 bases fitting TRBD2. Germline V gene sequence: CDR1 SGHAT, CDR2 FQNNGV. This CDR3 is 15 amino acids long. The trim removed 5 bases at V and 6 bases at J, leaving 8 bases unmatched. Written as DNA, the CDR3 is TGTGCCAGCAGCCCCCCGGGACTAGCTGGCAATGAGCAGTTCTTC. Its protein product is CASSPPGLAGNEQFF. The variable domain in full, with the rest retrieved from reference TRBV11-2 and TRBJ2-1, is EAGVAQSPRYKIIEKRQSVAFWCNPISGHATLYWYQQILGQGPKLLIQFQNNGVVDDSQLPKDRFSAERLKGVDSTLKIQPAKLEDSAVYLCASSPPGLAGNEQFFGPGTRLTVL.

This chain connects TRBV6-4 to TRBJ1-1, with 9 bases lining up with TRBD1. V was clipped by 6 bases and J by 5 bases; unmatched bases: 7. Germline assignment: CDR1 MRHNA and CDR2 SNTAGT. The CDR3 is 14 amino acids. CDR3 region: CASRSTGGETEAFF. CDR3 coding DNA: TGTGCCAGCAGATCGACAGGGGGAGAAACTGAAGCTTTCTTT.

The genes are TRBV4-1 and TRBJ1-1; 10 bases line up with TRBD1. The germline V gene encodes CDR1 MGHRA and CDR2 YSYEKL. This CDR3 is built from 19 residues. V trimming: 1 base; J trimming: 4 bases; junction bases outside the gene matches: 15. The CDR3 loop is CASSQGSSGQGEYGTEAFF. The CDR3 DNA reads as TGCGCCAGCAGCCAAGGGTCTTCCGGACAGGGGGAGTACGGCACTGAAGCTTTCTTT.

The chain recombines TRBV19 with TRBJ2-1, with D uncertain. Trimming pared 4 bases from V and 0 bases from J, leaving 13 bases between. Germline-derived CDR1 and CDR2 are LNHDA and SQIVND (reference sequence). CDR3 length: 16 amino acids. This CDR3 is CASSTPDSSSYNEQFF. CDR3 sequence (DNA): TGTGCCAGTAGTACCCCCGACTCAAGCTCCTACAATGAGCAGTTCTTC.

The rearrangement joins TRBV4-1 to TRBJ2-7; TRBD2 matches at 8 bases. V dropped 0 bases and J dropped 0; count of bases not matched to a gene: 4. The germline V gene has CDR1 MGHRA and CDR2 YSYEKL. This CDR3 contains 16 residues. The CDR3 bases are TGCGCCAGCAGCCAAGAGGATAGCGGGGTCTCCTACGAGCAGTACTTC. Protein product: CASSQEDSGVSYEQYF.

Written as DNA, the CDR3 is TGTGCCTGGAGTGTACCTAGGTGGGGGCCTGGCTACACCTTC. This translates into CAWSVPRWGPGYTF. The chain couples TRBV30 to TRBJ1-2, with D perhaps TRBD1 (6 bases). The V gene's germline CDR1 is GTSNPN and CDR2 SVGIG (reference sequence). There are 14 residues in the CDR3. V lost 0 bases, J lost 7 bases, and 15 bases lay in between.

This clone was recorded a few times. This sequence joins TRBV30 and TRBJ1-1; D is uncertain. The CDR3 covers 13 residues. Germline V gene sequence: CDR1 GTSNPN, CDR2 SVGIG (reference sequence). Trimming removed 0 bases from V and 5 bases from J, with 10 bases in between. CDR3 sequence: CAWSVGVRTEAFF. In DNA, the CDR3 is TGTGCCTGGAGTGTTGGTGTTCGGACTGAAGCTTTCTTT.

The chain has TRBV5-6 and TRBJ1-5, with TRBD1 identical over 9 bases. J gave up 7 bases and V 3 bases, and 5 bases lay outside the gene matches. Per the germline V gene, CDR1 is SGHDT and CDR2 is YYEEEE. The CDR3 is made up of 14 amino acids. The CDR3 sequence is CASSSGQGRQPQHF. CDR3 coding DNA: TGTGCCAGCAGCTCGGGACAGGGAAGACAGCCCCAGCATTTT.

In regard to this clone: A junction end diverges from the germline sequence, so it may reflect a read error. V usage is TRBV19 and J usage is TRBJ2-6; 7 bases line up with TRBD1. CDR1 and CDR2 (germline): LNHDA, SQIVND (reference sequence). There are 13 residues in the CDR3. CDR3 residues: CASTNQGVNVLTF. In DNA, the CDR3 is TGTGCCAGTACTAACCAGGGGGTCAACGTCCTGACTTTC.

CDR3 amino acids: CASSLLGTPEEQYF. CDR3 DNA sequence: TGCGCCAGCAGCTTGCTCGGTACCCCGGAGGAGCAGTACTTC. The V call is TRBV5-1, the J call TRBJ2-7; D ambiguous. The germline V and J ends were trimmed by 1 base and 7 bases, with 15 bases remaining between them. CDR3 length: 14 residues. In germline, CDR1 is SGHRS, CDR2 YFSETQ.

This clone was found a few times. V gene TRBV9 combines with J gene TRBJ1-1, with a possible D match to TRBD1 (5 bases). V dropped 0 bases and J dropped 8 bases, with 14 bases sitting between them. CDR3 length: 14 amino acids. Germline CDR1 and CDR2: SGDLS and YYNGEE. The CDR3 reads CASSVGRAGVEAFF. Here the CDR3 DNA reads TGTGCCAGCAGCGTAGGGAGGGCGGGGGTAGAAGCTTTCTTT.

The chain joins TRBV19 to TRBJ1-3; D unclear. V gave up 7 bases and J gave up 3 bases, with 13 bases separating them. Looked up from germline, CDR1 is LNHDA and CDR2 is SQIVND (reference sequence). The CDR3 is 14 residues long. CDR3 DNA sequence: TGTGCCAGTATCGAGGTGTCTGGTGGAAACACCATATATTTT. Protein sequence: CASIEVSGGNTIYF. The full variable domain, in which reference TRBV19 and TRBJ1-3 provide the parts outside the CDR3, is DGGITQSPKYLFRKEGQNVTLSCEQNLNHDAMYWYRQDPGQGLRLIYYSQIVNDFQKGDIAEGYSVSREKKESFPLTVTSAQKNPTAFYLCASIEVSGGNTIYFGEGSWLTVV.

The chain carries TRBV6-1 and TRBJ2-3; maybe TRBD2 (5 bases). With 6 bases removed from V and 5 bases from J, the gap between germline ends came to 15 bases. The CDR3 sequence is 14 residues long. Looked up from germline, CDR1 is MNHNS and CDR2 is SASEGT. CDR3 region: CASRSSGGRDTQYF. CDR3 coding DNA: TGTGCCAGCAGGAGCAGCGGCGGACGAGATACGCAGTATTTT.

CDR3 sequence (DNA): TGTGCCAGCAGCTTGGTAGGGAGAGCCTACACCTTTCAGTACTTC. Translation gives CASSLVGRAYTFQYF. This chain links TRBV5-6 with TRBJ2-7; D is perhaps TRBD2 (5 bases). Trimming took off 0 bases at V and 10 bases at J, with 20 bases between the two ends. CDR1 is SGHDT and CDR2 is YYEEEE in the germline V gene. The CDR3 covers 15 residues. The full variable domain, completed using reference TRBV5-6 and TRBJ2-7, is DAGVTQSPTHLIKTRGQQVTLRCSPKSGHDTVSWYQQALGQGPQFIFQYYEEEERQRGNFPDRFSGHQFPNYSSELNVNALLLGDSALYLCASSLVGRAYTFQYFGPGTRLTVT.

V gene TRBV7-2 combines with J gene TRBJ2-7; maybe TRBD2 (5 bases). CDR1 and CDR2 (germline): SGHTA, FQGNSA. The germline V and J ends were trimmed by 0 bases and 5 bases, with 8 bases remaining between them. CDR3 size: 13 residues. CDR3 sequence reads: CASSLAGVNEQYF. CDR3 DNA: TGTGCCAGCAGCTTAGCGGGAGTTAACGAGCAGTACTTC.

The gene calls are TRBV7-2 and TRBJ2-3; D unclear. Per germline, CDR1 SGHTA and CDR2 FQGNSA. The V and J ends lost 1 base and 1 base respectively, with 9 bases between them. CDR3 size: 15 residues. In DNA form, the CDR3 reads TGTGCCAGCAGCTTAGTTGTAGCCCGCACAGATACGCAGTATTTT. Translating it yields CASSLVVARTDTQYF.

CDR3: CASSSQGETQYF. CDR3 bases: TGCGCCAGCAGCTCCCAGGGTGAGACCCAGTACTTC. The chain combines TRBV5-1 with TRBJ2-5, with a weak D call TRBD1 (5 bases). Trimming cost V 3 bases and J 5 bases, with 8 bases left between them. Germline CDR1 and CDR2: SGHRS and YFSETQ. The CDR3 runs to 12 residues.

The chain combines TRBV9 with TRBJ2-3; TRBD2 matches 13 bases. After removal of 4 bases from V and 3 bases from J, the junction contained 8 bases not matched to a gene. This CDR3 has 17 amino acids. Germline loops: CDR1 SGDLS, CDR2 YYNGEE. As DNA, the CDR3 is TGTGCCAGCAGCCCCCGGACTAGCGGGAGAGGAACAGATACGCAGTATTTT. Translation gives CASSPRTSGRGTDTQYF.

The chain couples TRBV5-6 to TRBJ2-7, with 7 bases lining up with TRBD1. CDR3 length: 14 residues. After removal of 4 bases from V and 2 bases from J, the junction contained 6 bases not matched to a gene. Germline CDR1 reads SGHDT; CDR2 reads YYEEEE. The CDR3 bases are TGTGCCAGCAGCCCTAGACAGGGACCCTACGAGCAGTACTTC. This encodes CASSPRQGPYEQYF.